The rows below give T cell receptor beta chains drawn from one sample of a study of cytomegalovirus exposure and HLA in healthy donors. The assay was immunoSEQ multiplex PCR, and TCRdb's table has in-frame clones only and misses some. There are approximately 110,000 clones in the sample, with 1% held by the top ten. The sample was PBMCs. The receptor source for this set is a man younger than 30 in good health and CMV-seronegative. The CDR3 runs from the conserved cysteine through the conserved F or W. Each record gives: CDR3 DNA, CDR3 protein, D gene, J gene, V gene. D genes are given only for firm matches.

CDR3 DNA: TGCAGCTTTCGTACAGGGGGAACTGAAGCTTTCTTT
CDR3 protein: CSFRTGGTEAFF
D gene: TRBD1
J gene: TRBJ1-1
V gene: TRBV29-1

CDR3 DNA: TGCGCCAGCAGCCAAGATTGGACAGGTAGCAATCAGCCCCAGCATTTT
CDR3 protein: CASSQDWTGSNQPQHF
D gene: TRBD1
J gene: TRBJ1-5
V gene: TRBV4-1

CDR3 DNA: TGTGCCATCCGTCGAGCGGGACAGGGGGTTGAAGGTGGTGAGCAGTTCTTC
CDR3 protein: CAIRRAGQGVEGGEQFF
D gene: TRBD1
J gene: TRBJ2-1
V gene: TRBV10-3

CDR3 DNA: TGTGCCAGTAGTATTCCTAGCGGGAGTTCAGATACGCAGTATTTT
CDR3 protein: CASSIPSGSSDTQYF
D gene: TRBD2
J gene: TRBJ2-3
V gene: TRBV19

CDR3 DNA: TGTGCCAGCAGCCGACGGGGGGCCGGTTTATTTGGAAACACCATATATTTT
CDR3 protein: CASSRRGAGLFGNTIYF
D gene: .
J gene: TRBJ1-3
V gene: TRBV9

CDR3 DNA: TGCGCCAGCAGCTTTGCAGGGGAAGAGACCCAGTACTTC
CDR3 protein: CASSFAGEETQYF
D gene: .
J gene: TRBJ2-5
V gene: TRBV5-1

CDR3 DNA: TGTGCCAGCAGTTTCCTGAGCGCCTACGAGCAGTACTTC
CDR3 protein: CASSFLSAYEQYF
D gene: .
J gene: TRBJ2-7
V gene: TRBV27

CDR3 DNA: TGTGCCAGCTCGGACACTGGCTACGAGCAGTACTTC
CDR3 protein: CASSDTGYEQYF
D gene: .
J gene: TRBJ2-7
V gene: TRBV18

CDR3 DNA: TGTGCCAGCAGTACAGGTGGCAATCAGCCCCAGCATTTT
CDR3 protein: CASSTGGNQPQHF
D gene: .
J gene: TRBJ1-5
V gene: TRBV27

CDR3 DNA: TGTGCCAGCAGTTCCTTAGGACAGGGCCCTTTTATGAACACTGAAGCTTTCTTT
CDR3 protein: CASSSLGQGPFMNTEAFF
D gene: TRBD1
J gene: TRBJ1-1
V gene: TRBV28

CDR3 DNA: TGTGCCAGCTCACGACAGGGGGCGAACACTGAAGCTTTCTTT
CDR3 protein: CASSRQGANTEAFF
D gene: TRBD1
J gene: TRBJ1-1
V gene: TRBV18

CDR3 DNA: TGTGCCAGTACAGGGATCTATGGCTACACCTTC
CDR3 protein: CASTGIYGYTF
D gene: .
J gene: TRBJ1-2
V gene: TRBV6-5

CDR3 DNA: TGTGCCAGCAGCCCGAGGGGGGCGGGGGCCCCTCTGAACTACGAGCAGTACTTC
CDR3 protein: CASSPRGAGAPLNYEQYF
D gene: .
J gene: TRBJ2-7
V gene: TRBV7-6

CDR3 DNA: TGTGCCAGCAGTTCCCAGGGGGTCCTTAAGACCCAGTACTTC
CDR3 protein: CASSSQGVLKTQYF
D gene: TRBD1
J gene: TRBJ2-5
V gene: TRBV7-9

CDR3 DNA: TGTGCCAGCAGTCGACAGGGTTCGGTCGAAGCTTTCTTT
CDR3 protein: CASSRQGSVEAFF
D gene: TRBD1
J gene: TRBJ1-1
V gene: TRBV6-5

CDR3 DNA: TGTGCCAGCAGCCAAGACTGGACTAGCGGGGGGGTTACAGATACGCAGTATTTT
CDR3 protein: CASSQDWTSGGVTDTQYF
D gene: TRBD2
J gene: TRBJ2-3
V gene: TRBV4-2

CDR3 DNA: TGTGCGTCAAACCTAAGCGGCCAGTCCCCAGATACGCAGTATTTT
CDR3 protein: CASNLSGQSPDTQYF
D gene: .
J gene: TRBJ2-3
V gene: TRBV28

CDR3 DNA: TGTGCCAGCAGCACCATGGAGACTAGCAGATACGAGCAGTACTTC
CDR3 protein: CASSTMETSRYEQYF
D gene: TRBD2
J gene: TRBJ2-7
V gene: TRBV5-6

CDR3 DNA: TGTGCCAGTAGTATGGCGCGGGGAAGCACAGATACGCAGTATTTT
CDR3 protein: CASSMARGSTDTQYF
D gene: .
J gene: TRBJ2-3
V gene: TRBV19

CDR3 DNA: TGTGCTAGCAGCTTAGACAGGCTACCAAACACTGAAGCTTTCTTT
CDR3 protein: CASSLDRLPNTEAFF
D gene: .
J gene: TRBJ1-1
V gene: TRBV7-7

CDR3 DNA: TGTGCCAGCAGCGGTTTCCCGGGACATTTAACCGAGCAGTACTTC
CDR3 protein: CASSGFPGHLTEQYF
D gene: .
J gene: TRBJ2-7
V gene: TRBV7-9

CDR3 DNA: TGTGCCTCCCATAGGGACAGGGTGATCTATGGCTACACCTTC
CDR3 protein: CASHRDRVIYGYTF
D gene: TRBD1
J gene: TRBJ1-2
V gene: TRBV30

CDR3 DNA: TGTGCCAGCGGTGCCGGAACAGGGACGTTTAGCAATCAGCCCCAGCATTTT
CDR3 protein: CASGAGTGTFSNQPQHF
D gene: .
J gene: TRBJ1-5
V gene: TRBV2

CDR3 DNA: TGTGCCAGCTCACCACGCGGCGATTCGAACACTGAAGCTTTCTTT
CDR3 protein: CASSPRGDSNTEAFF
D gene: .
J gene: TRBJ1-1
V gene: TRBV18

CDR3 DNA: TGTGCCACCAGCAGAGCGACAGGGCCCTACGAGCAGTACTTC
CDR3 protein: CATSRATGPYEQYF
D gene: TRBD1
J gene: TRBJ2-7
V gene: TRBV15

CDR3 DNA: TGTGCCACCTCGCCCGTTAGCGGGCTAGCGGGAGGAAGAGGAGAGACCCAGTACTTC
CDR3 protein: CATSPVSGLAGGRGETQYF
D gene: TRBD2
J gene: TRBJ2-5
V gene: TRBV19

CDR3 DNA: TGCAGCGTTCCCCCCGGGAACAACTATGGCTACACCTTC
CDR3 protein: CSVPPGNNYGYTF
D gene: .
J gene: TRBJ1-2
V gene: TRBV29-1

CDR3 DNA: TGTGCCAGCAGCCTCACTAGCGGGAGTCAGGCAGATACGCAGTATTTT
CDR3 protein: CASSLTSGSQADTQYF
D gene: TRBD2
J gene: TRBJ2-3
V gene: TRBV7-9

CDR3 DNA: TGTGCCAGCAGCCAACCCGGCGGGAGTATCTACGAGCAGTACTTC
CDR3 protein: CASSQPGGSIYEQYF
D gene: TRBD2
J gene: TRBJ2-7
V gene: TRBV7-9

CDR3 DNA: TGTGCCAGCAGTGATCGGAGGGTGAACACTGAAGCTTTCTTT
CDR3 protein: CASSDRRVNTEAFF
D gene: .
J gene: TRBJ1-1
V gene: TRBV2

CDR3 DNA: TGTGCCAGCAGTACTTTTGGGGGGGTAACTGAAGCTTTCTTT
CDR3 protein: CASSTFGGVTEAFF
D gene: .
J gene: TRBJ1-1
V gene: TRBV5-6

CDR3 DNA: TGTGCCAGCAGCGGACGGGGGTCTAGCGGAAACAATGAGCAGTTCTTC
CDR3 protein: CASSGRGSSGNNEQFF
D gene: TRBD2
J gene: TRBJ2-1
V gene: TRBV4-2

CDR3 DNA: TGTGCCTGGAGTCCCCAGCGGGGGGATCCCTACGAGCAGTACTTC
CDR3 protein: CAWSPQRGDPYEQYF
D gene: TRBD2
J gene: TRBJ2-7
V gene: TRBV30

CDR3 DNA: TGTGCCAGCAGCTTTATGACAGGGTCAAGCTACGAGCAGTACTTC
CDR3 protein: CASSFMTGSSYEQYF
D gene: TRBD1
J gene: TRBJ2-7
V gene: TRBV5-6

CDR3 DNA: TGCAGCGTGGAAGGACAGTCTAGCACAGATACGCAGTATTTT
CDR3 protein: CSVEGQSSTDTQYF
D gene: .
J gene: TRBJ2-3
V gene: TRBV29-1

CDR3 DNA: TGTGCCAGCAGTTGGAAAACAGGGGTGTGGACTGAAGCTTTCTTT
CDR3 protein: CASSWKTGVWTEAFF
D gene: TRBD1
J gene: TRBJ1-1
V gene: TRBV6-5

CDR3 DNA: TGTGCCAGTAGTATTATCCCGGGGGTCAACAATGAGCAGTTCTTC
CDR3 protein: CASSIIPGVNNEQFF
D gene: .
J gene: TRBJ2-1
V gene: TRBV19

CDR3 DNA: TGCGCCAGCAGCCAAGATTTGACAGGAGAACCCTACGAGCAGTACTTC
CDR3 protein: CASSQDLTGEPYEQYF
D gene: .
J gene: TRBJ2-7
V gene: TRBV4-1

CDR3 DNA: TGTGCCAGCAGCTTAATGGTCAGCCGGCGGGAGACCCAGTACTTC
CDR3 protein: CASSLMVSRRETQYF
D gene: .
J gene: TRBJ2-5
V gene: TRBV7-9

CDR3 DNA: TGTGCCAGCAGTCTCCCGTCGGGGGGATCCCCCGGGGGTGGCTACACCTTC
CDR3 protein: CASSLPSGGSPGGGYTF
D gene: .
J gene: TRBJ1-2
V gene: TRBV25-1

CDR3 DNA: TGCGCCAGCAGCTTGGGGGGCGTTTTGGGCGATGAGCAGTTCTTC
CDR3 protein: CASSLGGVLGDEQFF
D gene: .
J gene: TRBJ2-1
V gene: TRBV5-1

CDR3 DNA: TGCGCCAGCGGCCGGGACAGGGGGCCCCCCAGCTACGAGCAGTACTTC
CDR3 protein: CASGRDRGPPSYEQYF
D gene: TRBD1
J gene: TRBJ2-7
V gene: TRBV4-1

CDR3 DNA: TGTGCCAGCAGCTTAGGACAGGGGGGTGGATTGTACGAGCAGTACTTC
CDR3 protein: CASSLGQGGGLYEQYF
D gene: TRBD1
J gene: TRBJ2-7
V gene: TRBV5-4

CDR3 DNA: TGTGCCTGGAGTGTGGGACTTAACAATCAGCCCCAGCATTTT
CDR3 protein: CAWSVGLNNQPQHF
D gene: .
J gene: TRBJ1-5
V gene: TRBV30

CDR3 DNA: TGTGCCAGCAGTGGGGACAGCAATCCGGCAACTAATGAAAAACTGTTTTTT
CDR3 protein: CASSGDSNPATNEKLFF
D gene: TRBD1
J gene: TRBJ1-4
V gene: TRBV2

CDR3 DNA: TGCAGCGTTGCCGGGACAGGGCTCTTTGAAGCTTTCTTT
CDR3 protein: CSVAGTGLFEAFF
D gene: TRBD1
J gene: TRBJ1-1
V gene: TRBV29-1

CDR3 DNA: TGCGCCAGCAGCCCGAACACAAACACTGAAGCTTTCTTT
CDR3 protein: CASSPNTNTEAFF
D gene: .
J gene: TRBJ1-1
V gene: TRBV5-1

CDR3 DNA: TGTGCCAGCAGTGAAAGCGTGTCATCCCAGCATTTT
CDR3 protein: CASSESVSSQHF
D gene: .
J gene: TRBJ1-5
V gene: TRBV6-1